This T cell receptor beta chain derives from a study of human T cells and chemical hapten exposure. General study results and limits: After DPC sensitization, TCRs above 1 in 1000 frequency showed no change.

This CDR3 spans 15 amino acids. The germline V gene has CDR1 SGHRS and CDR2 YFSETQ. Trimming cost V 7 bases and J 3 bases; bases outside gene matches: 11. Ten or more counts support this clonotype. Its antigen is as yet unknown. Time point of the sample: patch test 1, 2 weeks after DPC sensitization. Treatment denoted: therapeutic diphenylcyclopropenone sensitization with weekly scalp DPC. Total RNA was isolated from unfractionated whole blood. As the library was built, unique molecular identifiers were attached to individual cDNA molecules. TCRdb re-analysed the RACE reads in MiXCR, keeping a single row per CDR3 protein. The repertoire includes roughly 360,000 distinct CDR3 sequences, around 4.8% of them detected once, and over 2% sits in the top ten.

The specimen was whole blood, collected in connection with sensitization to the hapten diphenylcyclopropenone (DPC). The TCR comes from a woman between 50 and 59 years old with alopecia areata. Some clones in this sample may be carry-over from other donors' samples. This chain connects TRBV5-1 to TRBJ2-3, with 7 bases that match TRBD2. The CDR3 DNA sequence: TGCGCCAGCCGAGTACGGGGGGTCACGACAGATACGCAGTATTTT. This translates into CASRVRGVTTDTQYF.